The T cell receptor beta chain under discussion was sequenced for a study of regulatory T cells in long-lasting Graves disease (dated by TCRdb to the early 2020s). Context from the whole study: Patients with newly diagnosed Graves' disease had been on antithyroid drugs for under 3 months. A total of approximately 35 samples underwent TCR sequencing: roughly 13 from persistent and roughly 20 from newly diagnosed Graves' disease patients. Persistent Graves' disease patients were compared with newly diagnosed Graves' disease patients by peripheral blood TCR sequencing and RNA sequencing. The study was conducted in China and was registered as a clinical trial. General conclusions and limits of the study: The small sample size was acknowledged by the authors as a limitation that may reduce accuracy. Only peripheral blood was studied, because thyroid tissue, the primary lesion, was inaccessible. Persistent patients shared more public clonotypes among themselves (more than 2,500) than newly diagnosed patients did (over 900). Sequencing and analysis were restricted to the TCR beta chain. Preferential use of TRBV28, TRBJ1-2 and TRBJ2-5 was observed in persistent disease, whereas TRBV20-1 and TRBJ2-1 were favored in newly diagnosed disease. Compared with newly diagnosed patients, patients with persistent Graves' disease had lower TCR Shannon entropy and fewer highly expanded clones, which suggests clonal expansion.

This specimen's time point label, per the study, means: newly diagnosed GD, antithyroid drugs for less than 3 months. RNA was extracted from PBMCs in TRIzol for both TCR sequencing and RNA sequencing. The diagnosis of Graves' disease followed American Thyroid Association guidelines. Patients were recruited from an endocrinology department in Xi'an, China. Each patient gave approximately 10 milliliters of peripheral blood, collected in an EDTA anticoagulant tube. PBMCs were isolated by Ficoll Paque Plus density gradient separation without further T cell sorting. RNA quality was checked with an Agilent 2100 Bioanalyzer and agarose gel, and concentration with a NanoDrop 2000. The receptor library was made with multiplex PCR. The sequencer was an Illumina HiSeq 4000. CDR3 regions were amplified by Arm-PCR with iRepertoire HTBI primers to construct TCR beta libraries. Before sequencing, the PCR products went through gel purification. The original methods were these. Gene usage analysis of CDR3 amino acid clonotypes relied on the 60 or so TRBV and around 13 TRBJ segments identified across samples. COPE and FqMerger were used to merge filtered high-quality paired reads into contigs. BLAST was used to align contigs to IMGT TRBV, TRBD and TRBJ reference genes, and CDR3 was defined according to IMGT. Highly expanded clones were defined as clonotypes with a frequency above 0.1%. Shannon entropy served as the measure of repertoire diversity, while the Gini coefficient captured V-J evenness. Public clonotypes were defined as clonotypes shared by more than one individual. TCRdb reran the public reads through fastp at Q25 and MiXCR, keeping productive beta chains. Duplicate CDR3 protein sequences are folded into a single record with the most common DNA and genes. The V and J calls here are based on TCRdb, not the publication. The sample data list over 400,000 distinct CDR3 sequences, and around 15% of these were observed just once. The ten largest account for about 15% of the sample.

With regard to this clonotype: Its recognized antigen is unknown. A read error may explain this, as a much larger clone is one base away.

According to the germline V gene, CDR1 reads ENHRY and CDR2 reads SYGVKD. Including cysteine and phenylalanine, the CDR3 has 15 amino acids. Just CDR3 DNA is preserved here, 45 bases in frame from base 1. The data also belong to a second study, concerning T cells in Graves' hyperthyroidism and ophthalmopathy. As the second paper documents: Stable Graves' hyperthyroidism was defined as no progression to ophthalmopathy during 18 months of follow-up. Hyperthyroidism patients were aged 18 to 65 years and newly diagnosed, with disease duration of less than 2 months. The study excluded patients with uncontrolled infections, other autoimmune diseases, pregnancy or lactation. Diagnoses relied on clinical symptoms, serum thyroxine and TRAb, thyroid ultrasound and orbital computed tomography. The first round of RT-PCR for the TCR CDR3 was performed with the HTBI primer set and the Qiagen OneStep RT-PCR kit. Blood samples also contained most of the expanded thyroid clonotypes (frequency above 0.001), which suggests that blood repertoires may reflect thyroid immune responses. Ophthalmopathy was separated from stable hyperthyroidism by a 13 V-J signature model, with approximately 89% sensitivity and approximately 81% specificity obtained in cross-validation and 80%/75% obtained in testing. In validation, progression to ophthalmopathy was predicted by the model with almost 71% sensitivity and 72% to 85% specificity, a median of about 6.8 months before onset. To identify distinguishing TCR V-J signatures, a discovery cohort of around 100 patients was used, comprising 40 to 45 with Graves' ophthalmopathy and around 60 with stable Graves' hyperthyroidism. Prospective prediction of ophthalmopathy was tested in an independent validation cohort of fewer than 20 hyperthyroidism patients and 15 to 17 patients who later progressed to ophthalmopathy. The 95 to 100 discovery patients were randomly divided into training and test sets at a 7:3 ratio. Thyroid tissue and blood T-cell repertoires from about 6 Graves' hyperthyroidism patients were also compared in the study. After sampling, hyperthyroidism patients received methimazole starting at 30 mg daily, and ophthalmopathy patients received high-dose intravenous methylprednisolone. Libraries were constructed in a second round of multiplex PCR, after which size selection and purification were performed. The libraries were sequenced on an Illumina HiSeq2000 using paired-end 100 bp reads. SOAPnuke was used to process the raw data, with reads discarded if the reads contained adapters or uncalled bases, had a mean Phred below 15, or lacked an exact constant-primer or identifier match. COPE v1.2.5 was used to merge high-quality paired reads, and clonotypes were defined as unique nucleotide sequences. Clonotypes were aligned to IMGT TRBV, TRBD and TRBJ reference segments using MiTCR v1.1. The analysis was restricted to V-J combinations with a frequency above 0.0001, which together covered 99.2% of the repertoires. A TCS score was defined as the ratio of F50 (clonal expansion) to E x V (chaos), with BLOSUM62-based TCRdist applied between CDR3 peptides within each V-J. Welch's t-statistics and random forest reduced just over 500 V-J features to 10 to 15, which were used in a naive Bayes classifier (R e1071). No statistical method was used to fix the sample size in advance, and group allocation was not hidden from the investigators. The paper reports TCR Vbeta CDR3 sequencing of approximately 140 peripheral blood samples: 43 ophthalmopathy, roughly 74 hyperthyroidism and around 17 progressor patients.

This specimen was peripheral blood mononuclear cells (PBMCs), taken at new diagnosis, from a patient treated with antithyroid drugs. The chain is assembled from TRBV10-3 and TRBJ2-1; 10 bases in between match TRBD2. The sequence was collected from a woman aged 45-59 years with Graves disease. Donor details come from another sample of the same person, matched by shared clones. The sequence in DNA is TGTGCCATCAGTGAGTCGGCTAGCGGGAGTTTTGAGCAGCTCTTC. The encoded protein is CAISESASGSFEQLF.